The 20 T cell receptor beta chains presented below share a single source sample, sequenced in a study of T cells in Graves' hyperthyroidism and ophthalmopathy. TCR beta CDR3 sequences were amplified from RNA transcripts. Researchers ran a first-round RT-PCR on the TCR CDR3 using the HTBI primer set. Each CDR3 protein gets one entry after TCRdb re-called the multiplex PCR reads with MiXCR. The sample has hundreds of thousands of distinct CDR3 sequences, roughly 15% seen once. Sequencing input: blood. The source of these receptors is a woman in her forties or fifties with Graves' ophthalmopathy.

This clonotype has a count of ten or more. The CDR3 is CASSLSGTHEQYF. The DNA for the CDR3 is TGTGCCAGCAGCTTGTCAGGGACCCACGAGCAGTACTTC. The rearrangement joins TRBV7-2 to TRBJ2-7; D may be TRBD1 or TRBD2 (5 bases each). The CDR3 runs to 13 residues. Germline assignment: CDR1 SGHTA and CDR2 FQGNSA. Between the trimmed V and J ends, which lost 3 bases and 5 bases, there was a span of 11 bases.

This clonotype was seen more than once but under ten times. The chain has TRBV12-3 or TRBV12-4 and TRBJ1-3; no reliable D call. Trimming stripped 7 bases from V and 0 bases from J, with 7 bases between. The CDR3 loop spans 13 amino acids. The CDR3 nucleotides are TGTGCCAGCACACAGATCTCTGGAAACACCATATATTTT. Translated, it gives CASTQISGNTIYF.

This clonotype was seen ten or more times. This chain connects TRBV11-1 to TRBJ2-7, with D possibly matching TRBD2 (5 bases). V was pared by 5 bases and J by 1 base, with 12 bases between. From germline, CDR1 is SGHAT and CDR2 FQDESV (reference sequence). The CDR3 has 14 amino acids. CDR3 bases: TGTGCCAGCAGCCCCAATTCGGGATCCTACGAGCAGTACTTC. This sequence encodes CASSPNSGSYEQYF.

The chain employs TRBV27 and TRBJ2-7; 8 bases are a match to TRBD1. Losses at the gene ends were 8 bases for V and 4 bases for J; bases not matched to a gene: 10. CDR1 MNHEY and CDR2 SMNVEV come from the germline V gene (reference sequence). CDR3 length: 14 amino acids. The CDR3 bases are TGTGCCAGCCATCAGGGGGCAAGCGGATACGAGCAGTACTTC. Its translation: CASHQGASGYEQYF.

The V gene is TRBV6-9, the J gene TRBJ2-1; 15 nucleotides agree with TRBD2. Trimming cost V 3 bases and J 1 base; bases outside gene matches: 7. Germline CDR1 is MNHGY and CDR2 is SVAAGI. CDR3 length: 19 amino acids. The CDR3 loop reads CASSYKGLAGGGSYNEQFF. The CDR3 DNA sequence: TGTGCCAGCAGTTACAAGGGACTAGCGGGAGGAGGATCCTACAATGAGCAGTTCTTC.

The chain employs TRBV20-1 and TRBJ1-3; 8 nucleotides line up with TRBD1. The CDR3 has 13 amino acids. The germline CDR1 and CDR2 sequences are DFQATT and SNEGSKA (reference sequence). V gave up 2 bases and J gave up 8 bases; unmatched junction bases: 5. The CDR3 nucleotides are TGCAGTGCTAGACAACAGGGGGTGGACACCATATATTTT. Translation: CSARQQGVDTIYF.

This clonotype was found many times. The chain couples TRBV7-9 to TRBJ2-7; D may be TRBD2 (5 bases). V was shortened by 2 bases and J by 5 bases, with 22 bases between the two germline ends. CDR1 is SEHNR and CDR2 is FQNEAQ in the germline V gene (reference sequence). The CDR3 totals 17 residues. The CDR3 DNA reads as TGTGCCAGCAGCTTACCCCGCCGGTTGGCGCCGGGGAACGAGCAGTACTTC. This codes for CASSLPRRLAPGNEQYF.

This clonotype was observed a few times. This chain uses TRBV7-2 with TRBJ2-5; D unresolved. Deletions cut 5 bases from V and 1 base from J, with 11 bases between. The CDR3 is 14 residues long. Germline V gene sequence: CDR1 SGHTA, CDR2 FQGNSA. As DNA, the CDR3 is TGTGCCAGCAGCATACCATCAGGCCAAGAGACCCAGTACTTC. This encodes CASSIPSGQETQYF.

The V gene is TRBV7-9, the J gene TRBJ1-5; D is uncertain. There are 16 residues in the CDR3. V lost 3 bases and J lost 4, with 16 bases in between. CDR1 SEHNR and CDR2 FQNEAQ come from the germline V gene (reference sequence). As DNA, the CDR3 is TGTGCCAGCAGCTTGTACGCAGGCAAGGAAAATCAGCCCCAGCATTTT. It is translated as CASSLYAGKENQPQHF.

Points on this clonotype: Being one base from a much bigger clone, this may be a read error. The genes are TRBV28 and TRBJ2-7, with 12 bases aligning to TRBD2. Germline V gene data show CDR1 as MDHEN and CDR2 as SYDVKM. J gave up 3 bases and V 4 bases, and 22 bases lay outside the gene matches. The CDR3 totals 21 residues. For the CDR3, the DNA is TGTGCCAGCAGTTATTTACTTTCCGAACTAGCGGGAGGCCCCTTCGACTACGAGCAGTACTTC. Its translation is CASSYLLSELAGGPFDYEQYF.

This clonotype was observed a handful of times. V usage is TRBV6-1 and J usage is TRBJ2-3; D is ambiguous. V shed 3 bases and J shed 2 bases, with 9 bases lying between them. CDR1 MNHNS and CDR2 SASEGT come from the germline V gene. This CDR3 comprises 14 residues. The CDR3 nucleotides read TGTGCCAGCAGTGATCTTCGGTTCACAGATACGCAGTATTTT. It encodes CASSDLRFTDTQYF.

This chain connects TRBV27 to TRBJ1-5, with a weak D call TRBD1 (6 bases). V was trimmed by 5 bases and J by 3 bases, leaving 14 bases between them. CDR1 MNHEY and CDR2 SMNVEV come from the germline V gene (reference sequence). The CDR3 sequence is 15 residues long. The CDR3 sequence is CASSPPGQINQPQHF. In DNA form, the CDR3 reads TGTGCCAGCAGTCCTCCTGGACAGATCAATCAGCCCCAGCATTTT.

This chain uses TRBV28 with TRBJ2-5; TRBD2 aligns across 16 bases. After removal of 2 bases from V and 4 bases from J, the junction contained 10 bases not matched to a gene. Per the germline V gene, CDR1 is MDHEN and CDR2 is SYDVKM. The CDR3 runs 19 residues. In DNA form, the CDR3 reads TGTGCCAGCAGTTTAAGTGCTCCGGGACTAGCGGGAGGGCGAGAGACCCAGTACTTC. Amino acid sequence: CASSLSAPGLAGGRETQYF.

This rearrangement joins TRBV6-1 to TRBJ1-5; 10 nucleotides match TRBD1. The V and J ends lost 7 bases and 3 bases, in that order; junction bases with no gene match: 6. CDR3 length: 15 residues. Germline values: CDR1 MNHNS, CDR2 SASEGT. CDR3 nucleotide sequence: TGTGCCAGCAACCCGGGACAGGGGATCAATCAGCCCCAGCATTTT. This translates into CASNPGQGINQPQHF.

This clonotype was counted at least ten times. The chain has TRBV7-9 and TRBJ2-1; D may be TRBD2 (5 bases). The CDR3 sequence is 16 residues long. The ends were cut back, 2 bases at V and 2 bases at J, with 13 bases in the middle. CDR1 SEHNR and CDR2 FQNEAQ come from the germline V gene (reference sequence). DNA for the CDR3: TGTGCCAGCAGCTTAATGGCCTCGAGGGCCTACAATGAGCAGTTCTTC. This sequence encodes CASSLMASRAYNEQFF.

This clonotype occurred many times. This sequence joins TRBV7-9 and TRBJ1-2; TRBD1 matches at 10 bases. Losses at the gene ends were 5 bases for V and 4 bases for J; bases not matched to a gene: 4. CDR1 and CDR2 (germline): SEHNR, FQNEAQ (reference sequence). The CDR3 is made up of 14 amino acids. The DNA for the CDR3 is TGTGCCAGCAGCGGACAGGGGGTCGGCTATGGCTACACCTTC. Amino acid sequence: CASSGQGVGYGYTF.

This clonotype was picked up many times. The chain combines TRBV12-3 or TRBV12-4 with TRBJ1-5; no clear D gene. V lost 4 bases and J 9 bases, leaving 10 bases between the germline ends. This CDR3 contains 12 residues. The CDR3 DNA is TGTGCCAGCAGTTCGGGAACGGGGCCCCAGCATTTT. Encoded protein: CASSSGTGPQHF.

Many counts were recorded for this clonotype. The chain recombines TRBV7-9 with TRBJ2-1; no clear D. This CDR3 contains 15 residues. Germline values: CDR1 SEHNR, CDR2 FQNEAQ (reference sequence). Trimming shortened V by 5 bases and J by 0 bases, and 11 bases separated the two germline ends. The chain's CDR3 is CASSPPGNSYNEQFF. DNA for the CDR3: TGTGCCAGCAGCCCCCCGGGTAACTCCTACAATGAGCAGTTCTTC.

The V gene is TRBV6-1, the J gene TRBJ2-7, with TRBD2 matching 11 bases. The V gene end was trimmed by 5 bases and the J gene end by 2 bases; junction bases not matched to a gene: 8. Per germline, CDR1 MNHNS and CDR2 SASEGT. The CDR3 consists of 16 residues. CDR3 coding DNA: TGTGCCAGCAGTAGACCGGGACTAGCGGTCCCCTACGAGCAGTACTTC. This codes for CASSRPGLAVPYEQYF.

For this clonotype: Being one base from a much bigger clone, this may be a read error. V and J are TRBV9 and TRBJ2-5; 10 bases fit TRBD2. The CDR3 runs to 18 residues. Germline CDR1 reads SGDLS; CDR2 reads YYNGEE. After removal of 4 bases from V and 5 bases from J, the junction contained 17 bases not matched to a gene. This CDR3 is CASSPGASGGSRGETQYF. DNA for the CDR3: TGTGCCAGCAGCCCGGGGGCTAGCGGGGGCTCAAGGGGGGAGACCCAGTACTTC.